One sample yielded the 24 T cell receptor beta chains listed below, sequenced in a study of cytomegalovirus exposure and HLA in healthy donors. Researchers ran the PCR with 60 Vbeta and 13 Jbeta primers. Repertoires were generated with immunoSEQ multiplex PCR, while TCRdb's copy carries only in-frame clones and drops some. The data hold 100,000 to 150,000 clones, with about 83% observed a single time. Sequencing input: PBMCs. The receptor source for this set is a girl under 10 years old in good health and CMV-seronegative.

The rearrangement links TRBV6-4 to TRBJ2-7; D is unresolved. Per germline, CDR1 MRHNA and CDR2 SNTAGT. V lost 8 bases and J lost 4, with 6 bases in between. The CDR3 totals 10 residues. CDR3 coding DNA: TGTGCCAGCCCGTCGTACGAGCAGTACTTC. This translates into CASPSYEQYF.

The chain combines TRBV28 with TRBJ2-7; D not certain. Germline V gene lookup returns CDR1 MDHEN and CDR2 SYDVKM. CDR3 length: 13 amino acids. Trimming removed 8 bases from V and 3 bases from J, with 14 bases in between. CDR3 DNA: TGTGCCAGCGGCCCCCTCGGCGGCTACGAGCAGTACTTC. This encodes CASGPLGGYEQYF.

This sequence joins TRBV6-1 and TRBJ2-3; 9 bases are a match to TRBD2. After removal of 2 bases from V and 5 bases from J, the junction contained 5 bases not matched to a gene. This CDR3 comprises 15 residues. CDR1 and CDR2 from the germline V gene are MNHNS and SASEGT. The CDR3 loop reads CASSEKLSGGDTQYF. In nucleotides, the CDR3 is TGTGCCAGCAGTGAAAAGCTTAGCGGGGGAGATACGCAGTATTTT.

This chain connects TRBV5-8 to TRBJ1-5; weak D call: TRBD1 (6 bases). V was shortened by 5 bases and J by 7 bases, with 19 bases between the two germline ends. Germline V gene data show CDR1 as SGHTS and CDR2 as YDEGEE. There are 15 residues in the CDR3. The CDR3 DNA sequence: TGTGCCAGCAGGGAGATGACAGGATCTGGGCAGCCCCAGCATTTT. Amino acids: CASREMTGSGQPQHF. Variable domain in full (rest from reference TRBV5-8 and TRBJ1-5): EAGVTQSPTHLIKTRGQQATLRCSPISGHTSVYWYQQALGLGLQFLLWYDEGEERNRGNFPPRFSGRQFPNYSSELNVNALELEDSALYLCASREMTGSGQPQHFGDGTRLSIL.

V and J are TRBV2 and TRBJ2-1; the D gene is possibly TRBD1 (6 bases). Looked up from germline, CDR1 is SNHLY and CDR2 is FYNNEI. CDR3 length equals 16 residues. Trimming left V 9 bases short and J 2 bases short, with 20 bases between. CDR3 in amino acids: CASYSGTLAPYNEQFF. CDR3 bases: TGTGCCAGTTACTCCGGGACACTTGCCCCCTACAATGAGCAGTTCTTC.

A remark on this clone: Other nucleotide sequences in the sample specify the same CDR3. This rearrangement joins TRBV9 to TRBJ1-1; D remains unclear. The CDR3 is 14 amino acids. Looked up from germline, CDR1 is SGDLS and CDR2 is YYNGEE. Between the trimmed V and J ends, which lost 0 bases and 2 bases, there was a span of 8 bases. CDR3 residues: CASSVDRTNTEAFF. The CDR3 DNA sequence: TGTGCCAGCAGCGTAGACCGTACTAACACTGAAGCTTTCTTT.

V is TRBV7-7 and J is TRBJ2-1, with 7 positions matching TRBD2. Germline CDR1 is SSHAT and CDR2 is FNYEAQ (reference sequence). CDR3 length: 15 amino acids. The V segment lost 5 bases and the J segment 4 bases; nucleotides outside the gene matches: 8. CDR3 amino acids: CASSLAPSGYNEQFF. The CDR3 DNA reads as TGTGCCAGCAGCCTTGCTCCTAGCGGATACAATGAGCAGTTCTTC.

The V and J genes are TRBV9 and TRBJ1-1, with no clear D. CDR1 and CDR2 from the germline V gene are SGDLS and YYNGEE. The ends were cut back, 0 bases at V and 3 bases at J, with 12 bases in the middle. The CDR3 loop spans 15 amino acids. Written as DNA, the CDR3 is TGTGCCAGCAGCGTAGGGGCGGAGGGTGACACTGAAGCTTTCTTT. Translated, it gives CASSVGAEGDTEAFF.

This clone showed up just once. The V and J genes are TRBV4-3 and TRBJ2-3, with D possibly matching TRBD2 (6 bases). This CDR3 comprises 15 residues. Deletions cut 0 bases from V and 2 bases from J, with 9 bases between. Germline lookup yields CDR1 LGHNA and CDR2 YSLEER. Written as DNA, the CDR3 is TGCGCCAGCAGCCAAGATCGGAGGGTCACAGATACGCAGTATTTT. It specifies CASSQDRRVTDTQYF.

This rearrangement joins TRBV7-9 to TRBJ2-1; 7 positions agree with TRBD1. The germline CDR1 and CDR2 sequences are SEHNR and FQNEAQ (reference sequence). The J segment lost 2 bases and the V segment lost 1 base, leaving 2 bases of the junction unmatched. The CDR3 contains 15 residues. The CDR3 region is CASSLGGGAYNEQFF. The CDR3 nucleotides are TGTGCCAGCAGCTTAGGAGGGGGCGCCTACAATGAGCAGTTCTTC.

The chain carries TRBV5-6 and TRBJ1-2, with 8 bases identical to TRBD1. The V and J ends lost 5 bases and 4 bases, in that order; junction bases with no gene match: 13. The CDR3 loop spans 16 amino acids. In germline, CDR1 is SGHDT, CDR2 YYEEEE. The CDR3 DNA sequence: TGTGCCAGCAGTACATACCAGGGGGCGCTGGGCTATGGCTACACCTTC. Its protein product is CASSTYQGALGYGYTF.

This chain joins TRBV10-3 and TRBJ2-1, with 10 nucleotides matching TRBD2. Per germline, CDR1 ENHRY and CDR2 SYGVKD. The CDR3 consists of 19 residues. Unmatched junction bases numbered 25, after V lost 11 bases and J lost 6 bases. For the CDR3, the DNA is TGTGCCCCTCTTTCCGAGCAGGGGGATGGCAGCGGGAGGGCCAATGAGCAGTTCTTC. Encoded protein: CAPLSEQGDGSGRANEQFF.

This clone was detected only once. The chain joins TRBV7-6 to TRBJ2-7; TRBD2 agrees at 7 bases. Germline trimming cut 4 bases from V and 9 bases from J; bases unmatched to any gene: 9. CDR1 is SGHVS and CDR2 is FNYEAQ in the germline V gene. This CDR3 is 13 amino acids long. CDR3 amino acids: CASSSIAGVAQYF. The DNA of the CDR3 is TGTGCCAGCAGCTCGATCGCGGGAGTGGCGCAGTACTTC.

The rearrangement uses TRBV20-1 and TRBJ2-5; D is unclear. Germline CDR1 reads DFQATT; CDR2 reads SNEGSKA (reference sequence). V was pared by 6 bases and J by 4 bases, with 6 bases between. This CDR3 has 10 amino acids. CDR3 region: CSAARETQYF. The CDR3 DNA reads as TGCAGTGCGGCCCGAGAGACCCAGTACTTC.

As to this clone: This sample also contains other DNA sequences that code for the same CDR3. The genes are TRBV7-9 and TRBJ1-3; 8 nucleotides line up with TRBD1. The CDR3 contains 16 residues. Trimming at V came to 5 bases and at J to 3 bases, leaving 9 bases not matched to a gene. Germline V lookup: CDR1 SEHNR, CDR2 FQNEAQ (reference sequence). CDR3 protein: CASSLGGQGDGNTIYF. CDR3 bases: TGTGCCAGCAGCCTAGGTGGACAGGGAGATGGAAACACCATATATTTT.

The V call is TRBV25-1, the J call TRBJ1-5; a possible D gene is TRBD1 (5 bases). This CDR3 contains 15 residues. Trimming removed 7 bases from V and 4 bases from J, with 17 bases in between. In germline, CDR1 is MGHDK, CDR2 SYGVNS. CDR3 sequence (DNA): TGTGCCAGCACCGTTCGGGGGAGTAAGAATCAGCCCCAGCATTTT. It codes for CASTVRGSKNQPQHF.

This clone occurred a few times. CDR3 residues: CASSLSETQYF. CDR3 DNA sequence: TGCGCCAGCAGCTTGTCGGAGACCCAGTACTTC. The V and J genes are TRBV5-1 and TRBJ2-5; D gene uncertain. The CDR3 is 11 residues long. The germline V gene encodes CDR1 SGHRS and CDR2 YFSETQ. Trimming removed 1 base at V and 5 bases at J, with 3 bases between. The full variable domain, rest sourced from reference TRBV5-1 and TRBJ2-5, is KAGVTQTPRYLIKTRGQQVTLSCSPISGHRSVSWYQQTPGQGLQFLFEYFSETQRNKGNFPGRFSGRQFSNSRSEMNVSTLELGDSALYLCASSLSETQYFGPGTRLLVL.

This chain uses TRBV2 with TRBJ2-7; 9 nucleotides align to TRBD2. This CDR3 comprises 14 residues. Germline trimming cut 5 bases from V and 5 bases from J; bases unmatched to any gene: 7. Germline CDR1 is SNHLY and CDR2 is FYNNEI. This CDR3 reads CASSPSAGGHEQYF. The CDR3 DNA is TGTGCCAGCAGTCCTTCGGCGGGAGGGCACGAGCAGTACTTC.

The chain couples TRBV11-1 to TRBJ2-7, with D perhaps TRBD2 (6 bases). The germline V gene has CDR1 SGHAT and CDR2 FQDESV (reference sequence). The CDR3 totals 13 residues. Trimming stripped 2 bases from V and 3 bases from J, with 8 bases between. CDR3: CASSLQTSYEQYF. The DNA of the CDR3 is TGTGCCAGCAGCTTACAGACTAGCTACGAGCAGTACTTC.

The chain uses TRBV27 and TRBJ2-7, with D perhaps matching TRBD1 (6 bases). CDR1 and CDR2 (germline): MNHEY, SMNVEV (reference sequence). CDR3 length: 13 residues. V gave up 6 bases and J gave up 10 bases, with 19 bases separating them. CDR3 bases: TGTGCCAGCAGCCCCCGACAGGTATCAGTACAGTACTTC. It specifies CASSPRQVSVQYF.

The V gene is TRBV27, the J gene TRBJ2-2, with D possibly matching TRBD1 (5 bases). Germline V gene sequence: CDR1 MNHEY, CDR2 SMNVEV (reference sequence). The CDR3 has 15 amino acids. V shed 8 bases and J shed 3 bases, with 16 bases lying between them. The chain's CDR3 is CASALRQRHTGELFF. DNA for the CDR3: TGTGCCAGCGCCCTCCGACAGAGGCACACCGGGGAGCTGTTTTTT.

The J gene is TRBJ1-2, the V gene TRBV29-1; a weak D match, TRBD1 (5 bases). CDR1 SQVTM and CDR2 ANQGSEA come from the germline V gene. The CDR3 totals 11 residues. V lost 4 bases and J lost 8, with 11 bases in between. The CDR3 DNA reads as TGCAGCGTTGGCGGGGGTGAGGGCTACACCTTC. It specifies CSVGGGEGYTF.

The chain combines TRBV28 with TRBJ2-1; D ambiguous. Between the trimmed V and J ends, which lost 7 bases and 5 bases, there was a span of 18 bases. Per germline, CDR1 MDHEN and CDR2 SYDVKM. This CDR3 contains 15 residues. CDR3: CASIAGPPGHNEQFF. In nucleotides, the CDR3 is TGTGCCAGCATCGCCGGCCCCCCAGGCCACAATGAGCAGTTCTTC.

The chain recombines TRBV11-3 with TRBJ2-5; D perhaps matches TRBD1 (6 bases). The CDR3 covers 16 residues. Per germline, CDR1 SGHNT and CDR2 YENEEA. V lost 1 base and J 1 base, leaving 13 bases between the germline ends. The CDR3 loop reads CASSLVWGLAQETQYF. The CDR3, as DNA: TGTGCCAGCAGCTTAGTCTGGGGGCTAGCCCAAGAGACCCAGTACTTC.